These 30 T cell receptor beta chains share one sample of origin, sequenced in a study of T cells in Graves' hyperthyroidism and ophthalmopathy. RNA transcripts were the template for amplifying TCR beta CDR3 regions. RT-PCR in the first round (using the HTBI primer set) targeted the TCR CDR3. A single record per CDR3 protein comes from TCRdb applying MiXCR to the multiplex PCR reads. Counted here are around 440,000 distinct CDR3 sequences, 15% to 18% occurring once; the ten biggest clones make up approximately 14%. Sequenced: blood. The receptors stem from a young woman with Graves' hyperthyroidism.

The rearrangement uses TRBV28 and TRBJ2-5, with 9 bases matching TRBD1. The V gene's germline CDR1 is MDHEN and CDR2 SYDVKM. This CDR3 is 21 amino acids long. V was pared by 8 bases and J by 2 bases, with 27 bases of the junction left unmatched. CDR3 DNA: TGTGCCAGCTTTTCCTTGTGGGGGGGACAGGGAAGTACGGATGGTCAAGAGACCCAGTACTTC. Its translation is CASFSLWGGQGSTDGQETQYF. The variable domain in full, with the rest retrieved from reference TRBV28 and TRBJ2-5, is DVKVTQSSRYLVKRTGEKVFLECVQDMDHENMFWYRQDPGLGLRLIYFSYDVKMKEKGDIPEGYSVSREKKERFSLILESASTNQTSMYLCASFSLWGGQGSTDGQETQYFGPGTRLLVL.

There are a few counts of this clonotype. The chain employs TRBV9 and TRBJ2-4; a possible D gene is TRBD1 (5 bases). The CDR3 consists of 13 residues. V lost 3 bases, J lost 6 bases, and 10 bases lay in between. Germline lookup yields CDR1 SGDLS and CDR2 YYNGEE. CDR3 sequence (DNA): TGTGCCAGCAGCGGAGACAGCCCAAACATTCAGTACTTC. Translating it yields CASSGDSPNIQYF.

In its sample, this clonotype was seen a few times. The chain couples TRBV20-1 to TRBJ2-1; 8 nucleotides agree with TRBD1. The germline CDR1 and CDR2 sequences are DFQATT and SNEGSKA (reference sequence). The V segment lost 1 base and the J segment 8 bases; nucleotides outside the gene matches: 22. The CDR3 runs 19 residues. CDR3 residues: CSARGQLQQGGVGLYEQFF. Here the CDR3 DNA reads TGCAGTGCTAGAGGTCAGCTTCAACAGGGGGGCGTCGGTTTGTATGAGCAGTTCTTC.

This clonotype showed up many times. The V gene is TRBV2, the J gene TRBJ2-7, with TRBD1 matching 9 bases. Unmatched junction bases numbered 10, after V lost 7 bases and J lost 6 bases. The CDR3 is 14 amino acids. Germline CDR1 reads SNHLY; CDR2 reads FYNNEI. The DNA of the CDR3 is TGTGCCAGCAAACTATCGGGACAGGGTGCCGAGCAGTACTTC. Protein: CASKLSGQGAEQYF.

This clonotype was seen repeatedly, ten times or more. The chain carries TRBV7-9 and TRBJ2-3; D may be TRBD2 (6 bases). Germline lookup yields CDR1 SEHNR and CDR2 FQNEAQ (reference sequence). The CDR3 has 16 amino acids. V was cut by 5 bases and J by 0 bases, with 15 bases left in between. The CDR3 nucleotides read TGTGCCAGCAGCCAAAAGGGGCGGGGAAGCACAGATACGCAGTATTTT. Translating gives CASSQKGRGSTDTQYF.

This CDR3 is CASSARQGGDRQTDTQYF. In DNA form, the CDR3 reads TGTGCCAGCAGCGCAAGACAGGGTGGGGACAGGCAAACAGATACGCAGTATTTT. The chain employs TRBV7-3 and TRBJ2-3; TRBD1 aligns across 8 bases. The germline V gene encodes CDR1 SGHTA and CDR2 FQGTGA. V gave up 5 bases and J gave up 3 bases; unmatched junction bases: 16. CDR3 length: 18 amino acids.

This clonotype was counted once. As DNA, the CDR3 is TGCGCCAGCAGCTTGAACACACTCACTGAAGCTTTCTTT. It encodes CASSLNTLTEAFF. The chain recombines TRBV5-1 with TRBJ1-1; D remains ambiguous. V dropped 1 base and J dropped 4 bases, with 8 bases sitting between them. Per the germline V gene, CDR1 is SGHRS and CDR2 is YFSETQ. The length of the CDR3 is 13 residues.

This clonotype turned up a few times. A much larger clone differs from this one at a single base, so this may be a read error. CDR3 residues: CASSEGGYSSQPQHF. CDR3 DNA: TGTGCCAGCAGTGAAGGGGGGTATAGCAGTCAGCCCCAGCATTTT. This chain connects TRBV2 to TRBJ1-5, with D maybe TRBD1 (5 bases). CDR1 is SNHLY and CDR2 is FYNNEI in the germline V gene. The CDR3 sequence is 15 residues long.

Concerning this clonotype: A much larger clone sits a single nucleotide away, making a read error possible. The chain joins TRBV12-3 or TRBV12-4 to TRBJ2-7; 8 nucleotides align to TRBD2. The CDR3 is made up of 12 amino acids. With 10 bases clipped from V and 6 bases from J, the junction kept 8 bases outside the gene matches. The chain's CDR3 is CATGGLVREQYF. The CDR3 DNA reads TGTGCCACCGGGGGACTAGTCCGCGAGCAGTACTTC.

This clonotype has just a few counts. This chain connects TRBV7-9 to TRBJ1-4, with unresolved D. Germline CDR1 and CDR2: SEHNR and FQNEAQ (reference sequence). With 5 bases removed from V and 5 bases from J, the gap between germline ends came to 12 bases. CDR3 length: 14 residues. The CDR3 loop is CASSLGIDNEKLFF. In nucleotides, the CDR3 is TGTGCCAGCAGCCTTGGGATCGACAATGAAAAACTGTTTTTT.

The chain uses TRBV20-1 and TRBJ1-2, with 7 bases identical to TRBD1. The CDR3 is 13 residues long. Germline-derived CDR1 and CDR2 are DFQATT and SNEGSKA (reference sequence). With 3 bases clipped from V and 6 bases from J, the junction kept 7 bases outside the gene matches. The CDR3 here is CSASLQGKDGYTF. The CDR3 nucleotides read TGCAGTGCTAGTTTACAGGGGAAGGATGGCTACACCTTC.

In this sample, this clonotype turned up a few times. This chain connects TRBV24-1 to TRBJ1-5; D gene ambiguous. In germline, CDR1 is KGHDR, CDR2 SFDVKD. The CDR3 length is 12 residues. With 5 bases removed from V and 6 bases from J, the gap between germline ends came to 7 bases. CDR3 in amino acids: CATSGGAQPQHF. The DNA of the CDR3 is TGTGCCACCAGTGGAGGAGCTCAGCCCCAGCATTTT.

CDR3 DNA: TGTGCCAGCAGCCTTGGAGGGGTCGGCACTGAAGCTTTCTTT. Protein sequence: CASSLGGVGTEAFF. V gene TRBV7-9 combines with J gene TRBJ1-1, with D perhaps matching TRBD1 (5 bases). Trimming pared 5 bases from V and 4 bases from J, leaving 14 bases between. The CDR3 totals 14 residues. Per germline, CDR1 SEHNR and CDR2 FQNEAQ (reference sequence).

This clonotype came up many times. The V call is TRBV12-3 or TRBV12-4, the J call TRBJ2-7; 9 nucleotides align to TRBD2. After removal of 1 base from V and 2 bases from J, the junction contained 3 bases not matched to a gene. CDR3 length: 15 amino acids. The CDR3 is CASSLGGRAPYEQYF. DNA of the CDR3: TGTGCCAGCAGTTTAGGCGGGAGGGCCCCCTACGAGCAGTACTTC.

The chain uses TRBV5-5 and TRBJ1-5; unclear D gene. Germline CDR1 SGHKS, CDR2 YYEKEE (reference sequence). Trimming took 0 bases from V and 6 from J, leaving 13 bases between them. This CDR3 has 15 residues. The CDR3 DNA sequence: TGTGCCAGCAGCTTGGAGGGAGGGCGATTTCAGCCCCAGCATTTT. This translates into CASSLEGGRFQPQHF.

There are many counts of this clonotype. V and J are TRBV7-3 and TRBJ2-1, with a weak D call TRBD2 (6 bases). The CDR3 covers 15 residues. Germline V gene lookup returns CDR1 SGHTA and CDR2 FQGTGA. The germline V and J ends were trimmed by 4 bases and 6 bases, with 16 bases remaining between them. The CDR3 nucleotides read TGTGCCAGCAGCTCCTCTCCAGGAGGGAGCAATGAGCAGTTCTTC. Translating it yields CASSSSPGGSNEQFF.

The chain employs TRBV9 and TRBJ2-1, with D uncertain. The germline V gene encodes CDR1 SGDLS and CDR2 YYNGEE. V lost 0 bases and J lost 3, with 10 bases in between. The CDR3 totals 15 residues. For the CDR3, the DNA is TGTGCCAGCAGCGTAGATCCTAGATTCTACAATGAGCAGTTCTTC. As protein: CASSVDPRFYNEQFF. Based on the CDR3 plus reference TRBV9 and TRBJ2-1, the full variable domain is DSGVTQTPKHLITATGQRVTLRCSPRSGDLSVYWYQQSLDQGLQFLIQYYNGEERAKGNILERFSAQQFPDLHSELNLSSLELGDSALYFCASSVDPRFYNEQFFGPGTRLTVL.

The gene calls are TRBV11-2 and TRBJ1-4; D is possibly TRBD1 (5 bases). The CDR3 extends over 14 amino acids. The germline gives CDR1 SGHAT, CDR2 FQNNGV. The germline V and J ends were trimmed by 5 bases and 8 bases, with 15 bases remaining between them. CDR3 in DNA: TGTGCCAGCAGCAACACAGGAGGAGAGGAAAAACTGTTTTTT. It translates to CASSNTGGEEKLFF. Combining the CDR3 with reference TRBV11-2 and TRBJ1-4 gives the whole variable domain EAGVAQSPRYKIIEKRQSVAFWCNPISGHATLYWYQQILGQGPKLLIQFQNNGVVDDSQLPKDRFSAERLKGVDSTLKIQPAKLEDSAVYLCASSNTGGEEKLFFGSGTQLSVL.

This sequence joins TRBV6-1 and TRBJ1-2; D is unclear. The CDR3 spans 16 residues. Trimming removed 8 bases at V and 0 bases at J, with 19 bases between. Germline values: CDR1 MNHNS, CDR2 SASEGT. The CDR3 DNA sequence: TGTGCCAGCCGGAGTTCCAGGAGGAGGGCTAACTATGGCTACACCTTC. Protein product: CASRSSRRRANYGYTF.

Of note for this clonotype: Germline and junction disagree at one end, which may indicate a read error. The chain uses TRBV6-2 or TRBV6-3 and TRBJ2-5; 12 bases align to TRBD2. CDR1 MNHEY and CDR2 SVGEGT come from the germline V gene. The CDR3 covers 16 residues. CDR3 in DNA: TGTGCCACCAGTGATTCGACGGGACTAGCGGGAGAGACCCAGTACTTC. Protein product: CATSDSTGLAGETQYF.

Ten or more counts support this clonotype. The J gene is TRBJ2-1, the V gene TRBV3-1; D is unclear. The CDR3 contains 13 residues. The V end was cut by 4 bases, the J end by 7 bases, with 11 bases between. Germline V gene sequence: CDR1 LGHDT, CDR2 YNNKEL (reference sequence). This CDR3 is CASSLSGVNEQFF. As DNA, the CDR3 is TGTGCCAGCAGCCTCTCTGGGGTAAATGAGCAGTTCTTC.

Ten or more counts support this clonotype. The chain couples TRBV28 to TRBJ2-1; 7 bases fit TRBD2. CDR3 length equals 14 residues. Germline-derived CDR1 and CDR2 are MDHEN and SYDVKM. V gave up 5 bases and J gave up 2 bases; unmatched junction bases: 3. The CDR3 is CASSPGTTYNEQFF. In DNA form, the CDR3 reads TGTGCCAGCAGTCCAGGGACTACCTACAATGAGCAGTTCTTC.

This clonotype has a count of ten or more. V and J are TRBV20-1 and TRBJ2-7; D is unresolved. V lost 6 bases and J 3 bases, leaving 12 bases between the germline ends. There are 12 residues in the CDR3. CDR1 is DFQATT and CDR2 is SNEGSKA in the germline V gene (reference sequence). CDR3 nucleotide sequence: TGCAGTGCCCGTCACGGCAGCTACGAGCAGTACTTC. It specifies CSARHGSYEQYF.

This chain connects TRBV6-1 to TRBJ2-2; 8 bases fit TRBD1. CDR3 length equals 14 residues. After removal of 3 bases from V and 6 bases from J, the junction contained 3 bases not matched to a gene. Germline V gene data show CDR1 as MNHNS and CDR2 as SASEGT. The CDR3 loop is CASSERQGSGELFF. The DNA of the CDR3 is TGTGCCAGCAGTGAGAGACAGGGGTCCGGGGAGCTGTTTTTT.

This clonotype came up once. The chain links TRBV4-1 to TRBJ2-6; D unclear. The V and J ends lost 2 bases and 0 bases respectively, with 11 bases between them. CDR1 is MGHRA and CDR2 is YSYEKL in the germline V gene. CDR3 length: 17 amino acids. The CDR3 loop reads CASSQLGRSSGANVLTF. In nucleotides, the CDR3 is TGCGCCAGCAGCCAACTTGGGCGAAGCTCTGGGGCCAACGTCCTGACTTTC.

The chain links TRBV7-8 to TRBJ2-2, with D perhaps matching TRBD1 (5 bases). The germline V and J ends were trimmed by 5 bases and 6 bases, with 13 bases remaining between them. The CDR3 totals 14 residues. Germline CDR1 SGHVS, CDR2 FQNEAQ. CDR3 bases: TGTGCCAGCAGCCGACCAGGGATCGCCGGGGAGCTGTTTTTT. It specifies CASSRPGIAGELFF.

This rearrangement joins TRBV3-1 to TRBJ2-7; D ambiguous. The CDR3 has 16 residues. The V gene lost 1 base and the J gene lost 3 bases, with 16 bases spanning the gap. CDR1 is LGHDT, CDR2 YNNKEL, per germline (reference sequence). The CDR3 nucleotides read TGTGCCAGCAGCCAAGGGGGTTCCCTCAGCCACTACGAGCAGTACTTC. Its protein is CASSQGGSLSHYEQYF.

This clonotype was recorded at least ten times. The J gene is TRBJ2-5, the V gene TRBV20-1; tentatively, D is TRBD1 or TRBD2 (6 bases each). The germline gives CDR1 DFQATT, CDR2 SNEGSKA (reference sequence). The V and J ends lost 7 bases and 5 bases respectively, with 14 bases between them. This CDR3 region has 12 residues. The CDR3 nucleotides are TGCAGTGGTAGGGGGGTGGGGGAGACCCAGTACTTC. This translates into CSGRGVGETQYF.

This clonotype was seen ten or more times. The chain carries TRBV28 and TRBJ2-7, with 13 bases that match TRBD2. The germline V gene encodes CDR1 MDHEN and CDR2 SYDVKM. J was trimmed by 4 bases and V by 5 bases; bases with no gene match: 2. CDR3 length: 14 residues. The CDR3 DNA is TGTGCCAGCAGTAGGACTAGCGGGGGATACGAGCAGTACTTC. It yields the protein CASSRTSGGYEQYF.

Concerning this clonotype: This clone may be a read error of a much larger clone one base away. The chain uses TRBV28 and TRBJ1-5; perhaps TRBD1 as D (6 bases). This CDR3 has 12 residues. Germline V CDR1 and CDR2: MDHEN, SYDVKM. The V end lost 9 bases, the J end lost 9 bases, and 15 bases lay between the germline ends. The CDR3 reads CASTGYRRPQHF. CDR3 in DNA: TGTGCCAGTACAGGGTATCGACGGCCCCAGCATTTT. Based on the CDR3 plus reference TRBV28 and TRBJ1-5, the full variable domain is DVKVTQSSRYLVKRTGEKVFLECVQDMDHENMFWYRQDPGLGLRLIYFSYDVKMKEKGDIPEGYSVSREKKERFSLILESASTNQTSMYLCASTGYRRPQHFGDGTRLSIL.